What follows describes a single T cell receptor beta chain. The antigen is not known. A 37°C coculture lasting around six days was applied to the mixed lymphocyte reaction cells. Each population got its own dye, CFSE for responder PBMCs and Violet Dye for stimulator PBMCs, and they were put together 1:1. Assay used: immunoSEQ multiplex PCR; TCRdb lists only in-frame clones, some missing. The sample includes roughly 11,000 clones, approximately 50% of them seen just once. V was clipped by 4 bases and J by 4 bases, with 16 bases between them. Germline V gene sequence: CDR1 MNHNS, CDR2 SASEGT. The CDR3 is 15 amino acids. This specimen comes from a study of siplizumab effects on memory and regulatory T cells. In the study overall: The study paired mixed lymphocyte reactions, running them with siplizumab at about 1 ug/mL or without drug. Study results and caveats: A major contribution to the alloresponse seemed to be made by naive T cells, which seemed more diverse than memory cells.

V and J are TRBV6-1 and TRBJ1-2, with a possible D match to TRBD1 (6 bases). Sequencing used CFSE-low (dividing) CD8+ T cells sorted from an allogeneic mixed lymphocyte reaction. This receptor was identified in a human donor in good health; the cells came from an allogeneic mixed lymphocyte reaction. Some clones in this sample may be carry-over from other donors' samples. CDR3 nucleotides: TGTGCCAGCAGTGCCTATCGAGGGGGAAGCTATGGCTACACCTTC. It encodes CASSAYRGGSYGYTF.